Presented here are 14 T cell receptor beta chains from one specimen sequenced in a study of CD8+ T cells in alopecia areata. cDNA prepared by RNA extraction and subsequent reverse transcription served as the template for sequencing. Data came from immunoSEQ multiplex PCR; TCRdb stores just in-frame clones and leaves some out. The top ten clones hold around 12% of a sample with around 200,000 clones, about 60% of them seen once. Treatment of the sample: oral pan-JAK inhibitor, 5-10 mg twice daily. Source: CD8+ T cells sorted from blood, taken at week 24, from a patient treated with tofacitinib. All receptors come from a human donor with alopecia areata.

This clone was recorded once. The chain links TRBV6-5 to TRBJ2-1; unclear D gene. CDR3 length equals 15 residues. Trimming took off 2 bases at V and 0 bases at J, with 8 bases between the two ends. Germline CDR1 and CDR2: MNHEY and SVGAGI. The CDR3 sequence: CASSYRRFSYNEQFF. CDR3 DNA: TGTGCCAGCAGTTACCGTCGGTTCTCCTACAATGAGCAGTTCTTC.

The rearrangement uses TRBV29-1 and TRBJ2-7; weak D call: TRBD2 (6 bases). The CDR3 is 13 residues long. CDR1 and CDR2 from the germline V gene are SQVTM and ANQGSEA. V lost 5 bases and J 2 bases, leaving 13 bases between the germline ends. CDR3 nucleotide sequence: TGCAGCGTTTTGGGTAGCGGAGCCTACGAGCAGTACTTC. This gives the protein CSVLGSGAYEQYF.

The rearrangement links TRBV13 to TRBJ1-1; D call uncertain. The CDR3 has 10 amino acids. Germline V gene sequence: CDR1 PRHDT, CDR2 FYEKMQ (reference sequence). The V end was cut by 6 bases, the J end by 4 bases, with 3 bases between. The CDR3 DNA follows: TGTGCCAGCAGTGGCACTGAAGCTTTCTTT. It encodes CASSGTEAFF.

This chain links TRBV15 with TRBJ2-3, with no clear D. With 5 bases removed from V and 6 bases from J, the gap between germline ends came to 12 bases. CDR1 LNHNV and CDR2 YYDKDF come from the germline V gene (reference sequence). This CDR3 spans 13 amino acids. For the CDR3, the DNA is TGTGCCACCAGCCGACTGAAACCTGATACGCAGTATTTT. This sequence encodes CATSRLKPDTQYF.

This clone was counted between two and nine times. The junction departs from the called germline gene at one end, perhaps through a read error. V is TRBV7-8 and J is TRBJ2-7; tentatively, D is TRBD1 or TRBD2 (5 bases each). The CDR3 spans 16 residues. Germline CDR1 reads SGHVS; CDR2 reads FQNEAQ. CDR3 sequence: CASSLGHRDPLYEQYF. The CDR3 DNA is TGTGCCAGCAGTTTAGGACACCGGGACCCCCTCTACGAGCAGTACTTC.

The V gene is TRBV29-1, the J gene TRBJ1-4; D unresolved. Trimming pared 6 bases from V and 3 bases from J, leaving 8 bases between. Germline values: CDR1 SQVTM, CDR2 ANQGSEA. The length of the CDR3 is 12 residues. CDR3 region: CSVGTPNEKLFF. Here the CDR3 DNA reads TGCAGCGTCGGAACCCCTAATGAAAAACTGTTTTTT. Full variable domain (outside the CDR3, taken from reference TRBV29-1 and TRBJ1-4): SAVISQKPSRDICQRGTSLTIQCQVDSQVTMMFWYRQQPGQSLTLIATANQGSEATYESGFVIDKFPISRPNLTFSTLTVSNMSPEDSSIYLCSVGTPNEKLFFGSGTQLSVL.

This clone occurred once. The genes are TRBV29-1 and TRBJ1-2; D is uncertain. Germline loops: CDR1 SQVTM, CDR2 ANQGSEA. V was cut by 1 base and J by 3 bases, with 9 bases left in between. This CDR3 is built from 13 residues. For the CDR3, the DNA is TGCAGCGTTGAAGTCCCAGGCTACTATGGCTACACCTTC. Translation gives CSVEVPGYYGYTF. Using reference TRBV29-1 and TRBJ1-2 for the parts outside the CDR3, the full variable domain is SAVISQKPSRDICQRGTSLTIQCQVDSQVTMMFWYRQQPGQSLTLIATANQGSEATYESGFVIDKFPISRPNLTFSTLTVSNMSPEDSSIYLCSVEVPGYYGYTFGSGTRLTVV.

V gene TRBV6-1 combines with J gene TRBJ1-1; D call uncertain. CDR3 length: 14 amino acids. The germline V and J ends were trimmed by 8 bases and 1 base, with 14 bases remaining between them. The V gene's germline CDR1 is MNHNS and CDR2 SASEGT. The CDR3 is CASLRDRGNTEAFF. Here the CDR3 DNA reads TGTGCCAGCCTCCGAGACCGAGGGAACACTGAAGCTTTCTTT.

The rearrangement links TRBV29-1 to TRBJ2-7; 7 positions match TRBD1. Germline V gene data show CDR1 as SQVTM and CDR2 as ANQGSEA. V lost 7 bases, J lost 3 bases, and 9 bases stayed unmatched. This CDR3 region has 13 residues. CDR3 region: CSGRGTDRYEQYF. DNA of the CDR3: TGCAGCGGACGTGGGACAGACCGCTACGAGCAGTACTTC.

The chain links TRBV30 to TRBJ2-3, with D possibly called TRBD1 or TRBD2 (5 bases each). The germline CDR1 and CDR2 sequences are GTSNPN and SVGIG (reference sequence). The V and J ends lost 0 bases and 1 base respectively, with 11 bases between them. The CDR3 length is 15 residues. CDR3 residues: CAWSVSRGRTDTQYF. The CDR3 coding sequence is TGTGCCTGGAGTGTGTCGAGGGGCCGCACAGATACGCAGTATTTT.

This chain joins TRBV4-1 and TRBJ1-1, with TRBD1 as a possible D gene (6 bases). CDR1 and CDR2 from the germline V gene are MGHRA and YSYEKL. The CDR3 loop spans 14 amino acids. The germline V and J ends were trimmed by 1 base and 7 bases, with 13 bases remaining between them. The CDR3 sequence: CASSQVSGVFEAFF. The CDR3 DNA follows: TGCGCCAGCAGCCAAGTTTCAGGGGTTTTTGAAGCTTTCTTT.

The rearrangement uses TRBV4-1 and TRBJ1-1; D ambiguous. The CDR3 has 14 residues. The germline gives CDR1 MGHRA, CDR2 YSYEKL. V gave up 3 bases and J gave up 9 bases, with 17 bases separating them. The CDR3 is CASSQTDGAYQAFF. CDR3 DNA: TGCGCCAGCAGCCAGACGGACGGCGCTTATCAAGCTTTCTTT.

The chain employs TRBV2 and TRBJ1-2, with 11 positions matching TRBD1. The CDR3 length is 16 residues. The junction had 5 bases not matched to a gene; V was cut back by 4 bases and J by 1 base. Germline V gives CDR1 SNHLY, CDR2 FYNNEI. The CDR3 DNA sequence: TGTGCCAGCAGTGCAGGACAGGGGGCGGGTAACTATGGCTACACCTTC. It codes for CASSAGQGAGNYGYTF.

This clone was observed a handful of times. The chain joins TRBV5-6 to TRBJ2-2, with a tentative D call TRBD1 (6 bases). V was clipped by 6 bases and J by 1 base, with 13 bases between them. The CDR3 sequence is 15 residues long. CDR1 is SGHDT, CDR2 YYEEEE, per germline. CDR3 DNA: TGTGCCAGCATGCAGCAGGGGAAGAACACCGGGGAGCTGTTTTTT. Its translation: CASMQQGKNTGELFF.